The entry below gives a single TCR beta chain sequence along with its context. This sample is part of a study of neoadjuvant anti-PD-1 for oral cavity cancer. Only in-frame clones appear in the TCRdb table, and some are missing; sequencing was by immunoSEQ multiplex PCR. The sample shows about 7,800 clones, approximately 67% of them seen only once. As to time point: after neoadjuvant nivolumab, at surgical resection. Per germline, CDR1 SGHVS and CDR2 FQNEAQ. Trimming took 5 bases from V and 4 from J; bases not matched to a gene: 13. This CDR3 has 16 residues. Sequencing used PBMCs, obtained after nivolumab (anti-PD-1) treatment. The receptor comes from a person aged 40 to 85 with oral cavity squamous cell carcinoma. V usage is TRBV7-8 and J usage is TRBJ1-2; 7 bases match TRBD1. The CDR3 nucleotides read TGTGCCAGCAGCACGAGACAGGGCCGGAATTTCTATGGCTACACCTTC. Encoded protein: CASSTRQGRNFYGYTF.